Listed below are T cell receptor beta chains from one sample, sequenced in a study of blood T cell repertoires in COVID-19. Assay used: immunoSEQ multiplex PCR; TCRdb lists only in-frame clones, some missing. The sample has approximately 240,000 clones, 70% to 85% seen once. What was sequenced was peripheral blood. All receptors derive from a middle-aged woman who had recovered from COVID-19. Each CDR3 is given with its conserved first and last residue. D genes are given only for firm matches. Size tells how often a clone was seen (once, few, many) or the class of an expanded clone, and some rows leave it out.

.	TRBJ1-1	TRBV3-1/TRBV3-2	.	CASSLMNTEAFF	TGTGCCAGCAGCCTTATGAACACTGAAGCTTTCTTT
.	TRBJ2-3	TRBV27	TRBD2	CASSRTGAGIDTQYF	TGTGCCAGCAGCCGGACGGGAGCGGGAATTGATACGCAGTATTTT
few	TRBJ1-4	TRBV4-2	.	CASSQRSAVGKLFF	TGTGCCAGCAGCCAACGTAGCGCGGTAGGAAAACTGTTTTTT
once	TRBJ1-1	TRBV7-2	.	CASSSSPMGAGTEAFF	TGTGCCAGCAGCTCCTCCCCCATGGGGGCCGGCACTGAAGCTTTCTTT
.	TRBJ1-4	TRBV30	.	CAWSAGQPSGELFF	TGTGCCTGGAGTGCCGGACAGCCAAGCGGGGAACTGTTTTTT
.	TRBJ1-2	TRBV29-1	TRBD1	CSVDKGTDWDGYTF	TGCAGCGTTGATAAAGGGACAGATTGGGATGGCTACACCTTC
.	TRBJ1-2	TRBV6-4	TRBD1	CASSDTNRGDYGYTF	TGTGCCAGCAGTGACACGAACAGGGGGGACTATGGCTACACCTTC
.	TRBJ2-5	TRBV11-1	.	CASSPNQGSQETQYF	TGTGCCAGCAGCCCAAACCAGGGGAGTCAAGAGACCCAGTACTTC
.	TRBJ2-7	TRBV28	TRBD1	CASSYRQGREQYF	TGTGCCAGCAGTTATAGACAGGGGCGCGAGCAGTACTTC
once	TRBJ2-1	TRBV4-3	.	CASSQSGFSYNEQFF	TGCGCCAGCAGCCAGTCAGGGTTTTCCTACAATGAGCAGTTCTTC
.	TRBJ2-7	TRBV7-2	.	CASSFPQNEGGRRDEQYF	TGTGCCAGCAGTTTCCCCCAAAATGAGGGGGGGCGCAGGGACGAGCAGTACTTC
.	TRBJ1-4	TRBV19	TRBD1	CASSANRGGEEKLFF	TGTGCCAGTAGTGCGAACAGGGGGGGAGAGGAAAAACTGTTTTTT
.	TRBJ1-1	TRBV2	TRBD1	CASSGTGAMNTEAFF	TGTGCCAGCAGTGGAACAGGGGCCATGAACACTGAAGCTTTCTTT
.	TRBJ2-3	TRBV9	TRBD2	CASSVGLAGTDTQYF	TGTGCCAGCAGCGTAGGACTAGCGGGCACAGATACGCAGTATTTT
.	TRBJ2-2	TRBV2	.	CASSAIETTNTGELFF	TGTGCCAGCAGTGCGATTGAGACTACCAACACCGGGGAGTTGTTTTTT
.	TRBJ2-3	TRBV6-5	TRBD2	CASRNRLASTDTQYF	TGTGCCAGCAGGAATAGACTAGCGAGTACAGATACGCAGTATTTT
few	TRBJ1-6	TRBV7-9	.	CASSSQSSYNSPLHF	TGTGCCAGCAGCTCACAAAGCTCCTATAATTCACCCCTCCACTTT
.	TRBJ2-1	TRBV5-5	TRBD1	CASSFGQGNYNEQFF	TGTGCCAGCAGCTTCGGACAGGGAAACTACAATGAGCAGTTCTTC
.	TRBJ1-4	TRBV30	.	CASKRGTNEKLFF	TGTGCCTCCAAAAGGGGGACTAATGAAAAACTGTTTTTT
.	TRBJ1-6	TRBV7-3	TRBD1	CASGATGRGNSPLHF	TGTGCCAGCGGGGCAACGGGCAGGGGGAATTCACCCCTCCACTTT
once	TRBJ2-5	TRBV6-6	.	CASSYMETQYF	TGTGCCAGCAGTTATATGGAGACCCAGTACTTC
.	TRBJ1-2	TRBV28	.	CASSLYISTDRFSNYGYTF	TGTGCCAGCAGTTTATATATTTCTACAGACAGATTCTCTAACTATGGCTACACCTTC
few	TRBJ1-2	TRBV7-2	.	CASSLSDGFYGYTF	TGTGCCAGCAGCTTGAGCGACGGGTTCTATGGCTACACCTTC
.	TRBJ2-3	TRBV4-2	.	CASSQERYTDTQYF	TGTGCCAGCAGCCAAGAACGGTACACAGATACGCAGTATTTT
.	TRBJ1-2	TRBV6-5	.	CASSIGQSISYGYTF	TGTGCCAGCAGCATAGGACAGTCTATTTCCTATGGCTACACCTTC
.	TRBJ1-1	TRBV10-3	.	CAISDPRGTSEAFF	TGTGCCATCAGTGACCCTCGAGGGACTTCGGAAGCTTTCTTT
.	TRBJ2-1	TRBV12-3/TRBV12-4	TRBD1	CASSRTGVNEQFF	TGTGCCAGCAGCCGGACAGGGGTCAATGAGCAGTTCTTC
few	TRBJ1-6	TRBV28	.	CASHSNSPLHF	TGTGCCAGCCACAGTAATTCACCCCTCCACTTT
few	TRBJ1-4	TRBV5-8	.	CASSLGAATNEKLFF	TGTGCCAGCAGCTTGGGGGCAGCAACTAATGAAAAACTGTTTTTT
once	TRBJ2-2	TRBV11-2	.	CASSSRQGTTEELFF	TGTGCCAGCAGCTCCCGACAGGGGACTACCGAGGAGCTGTTTTTT
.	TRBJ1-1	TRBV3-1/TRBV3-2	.	CASSQERRTEAFF	TGTGCCAGCAGCCAAGAGCGGCGGACTGAAGCTTTCTTT
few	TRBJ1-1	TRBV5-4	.	CASSLALNTEAFF	TGTGCCAGCAGCTTAGCTCTGAACACTGAAGCTTTCTTT
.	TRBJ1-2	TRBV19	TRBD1	CASSPQGQAGYTF	TGTGCCAGTAGCCCTCAGGGACAGGCTGGCTACACCTTC
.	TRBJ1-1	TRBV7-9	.	CASSLTQGSEAFF	TGTGCCAGCAGCTTGACCCAGGGATCTGAAGCTTTCTTT
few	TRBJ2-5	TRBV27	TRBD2	CASSLYSGGARETQYF	TGTGCCAGCAGTTTATATAGCGGGGGGGCGCGAGAGACCCAGTACTTC
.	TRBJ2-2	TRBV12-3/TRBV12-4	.	CASSSTYGELFF	TGTGCCAGCAGTTCGACATACGGGGAGCTGTTTTTT
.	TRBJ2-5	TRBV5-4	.	CASELYSGPREETQYF	TGTGCCAGCGAGCTATATTCCGGGCCTCGGGAGGAGACCCAGTACTTC
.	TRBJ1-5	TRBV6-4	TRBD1	CASRSFSVGTGGGQPQHF	TGTGCCAGCAGGAGTTTTTCCGTCGGGACAGGGGGCGGTCAGCCCCAGCATTTT
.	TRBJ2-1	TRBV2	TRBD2	CASQGLAGGMGSNEQFF	TGTGCCAGCCAAGGACTAGCGGGGGGCATGGGTTCCAATGAGCAGTTCTTC
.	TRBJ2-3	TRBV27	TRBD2	CASSLKPTSGGVDTQYF	TGTGCCAGCAGTTTAAAACCGACTAGCGGGGGGGTAGATACGCAGTATTTT
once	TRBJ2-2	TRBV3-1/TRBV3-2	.	CASSLRQTNTGELFF	TGTGCCAGCAGCCTACGACAGACGAACACCGGGGAGCTGTTTTTT
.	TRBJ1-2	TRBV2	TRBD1	CASLSGTGVGYTF	TGTGCCAGTCTCTCCGGGACAGGGGTAGGCTACACCTTC
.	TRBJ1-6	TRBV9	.	CASSAERDFNSPLHF	TGTGCCAGCAGCGCTGAGCGGGACTTTAATTCACCCCTCCACTTT
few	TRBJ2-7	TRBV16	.	CASSQLGFEGEGQYF	TGTGCCAGCAGCCAATTAGGTTTTGAAGGGGAAGGGCAGTACTTC
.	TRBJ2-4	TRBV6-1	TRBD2	CASSEPGLKIQYF	TGTGCCAGCAGTGAACCGGGACTAAAAATTCAGTACTTC
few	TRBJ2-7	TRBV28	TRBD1	CASRATGISYEQYF	TGTGCCAGCAGGGCGACAGGGATCTCCTACGAGCAGTACTTC
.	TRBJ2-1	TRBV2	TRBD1	CASLSADRDNEQFF	TGTGCCAGCCTCTCGGCGGACAGGGACAATGAGCAGTTCTTC
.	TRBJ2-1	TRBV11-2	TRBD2	CASSYIRLAGTSSYNEQFF	TGTGCCAGCAGCTACATTCGACTAGCGGGTACCAGCTCCTACAATGAGCAGTTCTTC
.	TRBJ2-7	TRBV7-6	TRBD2	CASSRPLAGGHIYEQYF	TGTGCCAGCAGCAGACCTCTAGCGGGGGGGCATATTTACGAGCAGTACTTC
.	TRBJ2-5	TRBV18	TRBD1	CASSQGTGQETQYF	TGTGCCAGCTCACAAGGGACAGGCCAAGAGACCCAGTACTTC
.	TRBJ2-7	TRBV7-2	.	CASSFYIARSYEQYF	TGTGCCAGCAGTTTCTATATCGCCCGATCCTACGAGCAGTACTTC
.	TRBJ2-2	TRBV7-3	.	CASSLGLINTGELFF	TGTGCCAGCAGCTTAGGACTGATAAACACCGGGGAGCTGTTTTTT
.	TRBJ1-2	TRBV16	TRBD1	CASSWDSSGGYTF	TGTGCCAGCTCTTGGGACAGCAGTGGTGGCTACACCTTC
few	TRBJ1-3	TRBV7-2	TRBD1	CASSLQGGSGNTIYF	TGTGCCAGCAGCTTACAGGGGGGCTCTGGAAACACCATATATTTT
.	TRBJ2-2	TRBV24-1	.	CATSSTNTGELFF	TGTGCCACCAGTTCAACTAACACCGGGGAGCTGTTTTTT
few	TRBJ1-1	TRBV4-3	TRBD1	CASSQSGAGGSTEAFF	TGCGCCAGCAGCCAAAGTGGAGCAGGGGGCTCTACTGAAGCTTTCTTT
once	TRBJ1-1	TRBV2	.	CASDTGDTEAFF	TGTGCCAGCGATACAGGAGACACTGAAGCTTTCTTT
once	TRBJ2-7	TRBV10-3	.	CATNYEQYF	TGTGCCACTAACTACGAGCAGTACTTC
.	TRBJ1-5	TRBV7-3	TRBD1	CASSLTGQGSSNQPQHF	TGTGCCAGCAGCTTAACGGGACAGGGATCGAGCAATCAGCCCCAGCATTTT